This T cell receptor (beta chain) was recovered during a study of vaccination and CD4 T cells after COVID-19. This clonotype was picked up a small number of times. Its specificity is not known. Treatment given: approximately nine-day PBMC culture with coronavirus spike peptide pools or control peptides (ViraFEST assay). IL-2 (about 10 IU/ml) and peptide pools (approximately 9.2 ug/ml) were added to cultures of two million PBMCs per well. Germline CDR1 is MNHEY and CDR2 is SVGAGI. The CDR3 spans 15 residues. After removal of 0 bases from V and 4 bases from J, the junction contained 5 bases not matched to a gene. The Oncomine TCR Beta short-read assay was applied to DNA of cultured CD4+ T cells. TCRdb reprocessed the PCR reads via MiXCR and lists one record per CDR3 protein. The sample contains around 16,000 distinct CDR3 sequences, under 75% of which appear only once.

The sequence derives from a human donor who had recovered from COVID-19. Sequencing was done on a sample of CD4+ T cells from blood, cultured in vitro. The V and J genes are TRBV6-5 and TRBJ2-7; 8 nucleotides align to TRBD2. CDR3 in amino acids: CASSYSAGGGYEQYF. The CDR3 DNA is TGTGCCAGCAGTTACTCGGCGGGAGGCGGGTACGAGCAGTACTTC.